This entry is about one TCR beta chain. Its antigen is as yet unknown. Germline CDR1 SGHRS, CDR2 YFSETQ. CDR3 length equals 12 residues. V lost 1 base and J lost 5, with 5 bases in between. The sample originates from a study of cytomegalovirus exposure and HLA in healthy donors. General observations from the study: HLA allele associations emerged for some 16,000 TCR beta sequences in a later analysis, at 0.05 false discovery rate.

There were likely unrecorded immune exposures, though donors were nominally healthy when sampled. The PCR had 60 Vbeta and 13 Jbeta primers. TCRdb keeps only in-frame clones here, not all; method: immunoSEQ multiplex PCR. The sample yields over 140,000 clones, approximately 82% seen once. The clonotype comes from a man aged 25-45 years in good health and CMV-seropositive. The sequenced sample consisted of PBMCs. V gene TRBV5-1 combines with J gene TRBJ2-3; D call uncertain. Written as DNA, the CDR3 is TGCGCCAGCAGCTTGCCCCGAGATACGCAGTATTTT. It specifies CASSLPRDTQYF.